This note documents a single T cell receptor (beta chain) sequence. Its target antigen remains unknown. Per-nucleotide qualities are absent, and no much larger clonotype sits a single base away. CD8 naive samples were obtained by positive selection for CCR7 among CD45RO-negative cells, yielding a CD45RA+CCR7+ population from which TemRA cells were excluded. The donors were healthy, HIV-negative adults who had no recently reported acute infections or vaccinations. Only Caucasian adults living in Nashville, Tennessee, USA were represented among the donors. After blood collection by leukapheresis, PBMCs were isolated using Ficoll-Histopaque density gradient centrifugation and then cryopreserved in the vapor phase of liquid nitrogen. Analytical flow cytometry was used to check the purity and quantity of every magnetically sorted T cell population. From each sorted fraction, genomic DNA was isolated and quantified by UV absorbance on a Nanodrop 2000c.

These data are taken from a study of shared clonotypes between healthy human individuals (TCRdb year 2020). Regarding the complete study: Three men and two women, aged 18 to 49 years, made up the cohort. To increase sequencing depth and limit assay-specific biases, different laboratories used diverse techniques to prepare libraries and sequence TCR repertoires. Leukapheresis yielded between about 0.8 and 9.5 billion PBMCs per donor. To estimate repertoire size and how much clonotypes are shared between individuals, the study performed deep sequencing of blood TCR repertoires from 4 to 6 healthy adults. For each donor, CD4 naive and CD4 memory were each run on three plates, CD8 naive on two plates, and CD8 memory on one plate.

TCR CDR3 regions were amplified from genomic DNA by multiplex PCR using the deep immunoSEQ assay. Genomic DNA extracted from each cell subset was distributed evenly over all wells of several immunoSEQ 96-well plates, and each plate served as one replicate. For sorted subsets, roughly 200 ng of genomic DNA, equivalent to 25,000 to 30,000 T cell genomes, went into each replicate PCR. The purified libraries were quantified using a Qubit 3.0 fluorometer, sized with a Bioanalyzer 2100, and then quantified again using the KAPA Library Quantification kit. Every immunoSEQ 96-well plate was sequenced on a dedicated single-read 150-cycle Illumina NextSeq 550 flow cell. In the paper's pipeline: Because the immunoSEQ output held only junctional sequences and lacked quality scores, the filtering could not match the filtering applied to full-length reads. To assign V/J genes and CDR3, sequences were annotated against IMGT germline references using PyIR, a Python wrapper for IgBLAST v1.9. Any read was removed if the V/J assignment was weak (E-value above 1e-6), the CDR3 was missing, or the read contained stop codons, out-of-frame junctions, or ambiguous translated residues. A V3J clonotype was defined by an identical inferred V gene, J gene, and CDR3 amino acid sequence. Percentage overlap between repertoires was calculated by dividing the number of shared unique clonotypes by the size of the smaller repertoire. Repertoire richness was assessed with RTK rarefaction, the Chao1 estimator, and Recon v2.1 estimates of unobserved clonotypes. Generation probabilities for all TCRbeta clonotypes obtained by the gDNA method from a handful of donors were computed using OLGA. TCRdb re-hosts the immuneACCESS table, in-frame sequences only. Its copies lack some clones; in the studies checked, an unresolved V gene accounts for under half of them, and the cause for the rest is not known. Clonal size and the V and J genes are those of that table, whereas D and trimming came from the DNA. This sample has approximately 1.9 million clones in its table, and roughly 93% of those were observed once. Around 1.8% of the sample is in the top ten clones.

Overall results and qualifications from the work: Sampling was restricted to blood, and TCR repertoires in tissue are likely to differ from TCR repertoires in blood. Even with the large sequencing depth, rarefaction of the sorted-subset datasets indicated that sequencing was incomplete. Because the study included a small number of donors, the genetic and exposure-history diversity represented was limited. Estimated clonotype richness was generally larger for naive than for memory subsets. Pairwise subsampling led to the expectation that sequencing depth would affect the degree of clonotype sharing among donors. When a few donors were compared, the shared fraction of clonotypes was 5% to 6.5% for naive CD4, approximately 3.5% for naive CD8, 2.3% for memory CD4, and roughly 0.4% for memory CD8. Compared with non-shared clonotypes, the clonotypes found in all four sorted-subset donors had higher generation probabilities.

Material for sequencing was naive CD8+ T cells from PBMCs. Interpreted using the paper, the cell subset or site label stands for: CD45RA+CCR7+. The sequence was obtained from a man between 18 and 35 years old in good health. Some clones in this sample may be carry-over from other donors' samples.

The CDR3 protein is CASRTDVAGGSSYNEQFF. The DNA sequence is TGTGCCAGCAGAACCGACGTAGCGGGGGGGAGCTCCTACAATGAGCAGTTCTTC. The chain employs TRBV11-2 and TRBJ2-1; 11 bases in the junction line up with TRBD2. Taken from the germline V gene, the CDR1 and CDR2 loops are SGHAT and FQNNGV. From its cysteine to its phenylalanine, the CDR3 spans 18 amino acids. Only CDR3 DNA remains: 54 bases, in frame from the first base. After removal of 6 bases from V and 0 bases from J, the junction retains 10 bases not matched to a gene.